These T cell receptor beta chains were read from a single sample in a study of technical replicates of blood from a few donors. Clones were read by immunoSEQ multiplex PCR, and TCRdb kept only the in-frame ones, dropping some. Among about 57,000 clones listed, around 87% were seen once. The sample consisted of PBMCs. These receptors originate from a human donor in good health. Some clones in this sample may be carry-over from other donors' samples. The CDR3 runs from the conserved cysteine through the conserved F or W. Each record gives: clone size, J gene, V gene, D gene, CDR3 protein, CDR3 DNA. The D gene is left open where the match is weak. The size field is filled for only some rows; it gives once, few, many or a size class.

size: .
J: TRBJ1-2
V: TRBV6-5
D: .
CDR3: CASSSLGGVLNYGYTF
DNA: TGTGCCAGCAGTTCACTTGGAGGGGTCCTTAACTATGGCTACACCTTC

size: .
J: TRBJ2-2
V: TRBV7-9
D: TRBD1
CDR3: CASSYDRGFTGELFF
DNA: TGTGCCAGCAGCTACGACAGGGGATTTACCGGGGAGCTGTTTTTT

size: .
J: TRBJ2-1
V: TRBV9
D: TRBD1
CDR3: CASSEGITGANEQFF
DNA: TGTGCCAGCAGCGAGGGGATTACAGGGGCTAATGAGCAGTTCTTC

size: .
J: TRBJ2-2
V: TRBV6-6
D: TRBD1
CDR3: CASSQGDRATGELFF
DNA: TGTGCCAGCAGCCAGGGGGACAGGGCAACCGGGGAGCTGTTTTTT

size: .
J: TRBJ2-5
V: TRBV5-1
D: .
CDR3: CASSLLFAAQGETQYF
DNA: TGCGCCAGCAGCTTACTATTCGCGGCCCAGGGGGAGACCCAGTACTTC

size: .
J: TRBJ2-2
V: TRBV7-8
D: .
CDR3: CASSADRFGNTGELFF
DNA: TGTGCCAGCAGCGCGGACAGATTTGGGAACACCGGGGAGCTGTTTTTT

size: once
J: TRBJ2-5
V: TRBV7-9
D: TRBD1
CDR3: CASSLRTGGGETQYF
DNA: TGTGCCAGCAGCCTTCGGACAGGGGGCGGGGAGACCCAGTACTTC

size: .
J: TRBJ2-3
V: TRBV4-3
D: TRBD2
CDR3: CASSRILAGDGTDTQYF
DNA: TGCGCCAGCAGCCGCATACTAGCGGGAGACGGCACAGATACGCAGTATTTT

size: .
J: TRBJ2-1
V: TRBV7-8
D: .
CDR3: CASSLERTAYNEQFF
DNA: TGTGCCAGCAGCTTAGAGCGGACAGCCTACAATGAGCAGTTCTTC

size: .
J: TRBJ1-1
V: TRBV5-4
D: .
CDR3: CASGISGKNTEAFF
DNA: TGTGCCAGCGGAATCTCGGGGAAGAACACTGAAGCTTTCTTT

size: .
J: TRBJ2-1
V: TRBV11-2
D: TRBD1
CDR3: CASSISPSPLARDRFF
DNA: TGTGCCAGCAGCATTAGTCCTTCTCCGCTAGCTAGGGACAGGTTCTTC

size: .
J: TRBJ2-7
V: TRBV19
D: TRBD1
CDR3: CASSRDRGSYEQYF
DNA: TGTGCCAGTAGCCGGGACAGGGGCTCCTACGAGCAGTACTTC

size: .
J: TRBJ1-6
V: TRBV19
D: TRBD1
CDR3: CASSRVRTGNSPLHF
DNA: TGTGCCAGTAGTCGCGTCCGGACAGGGAACTCACCCCTCCACTTT

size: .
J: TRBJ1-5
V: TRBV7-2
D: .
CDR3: CASSLGSYSNQPQHF
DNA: TGTGCCAGCAGCTTAGGCAGTTATAGCAATCAGCCCCAGCATTTT

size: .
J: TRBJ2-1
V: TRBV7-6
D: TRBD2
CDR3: CASSHPTSGAYNEQFF
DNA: TGTGCCAGCAGCCACCCGACTAGCGGGGCTTACAATGAGCAGTTCTTC

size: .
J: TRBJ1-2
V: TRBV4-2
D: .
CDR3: CASSQDGGSGGYTF
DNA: TGTGCCAGCAGCCAAGACGGTGGCTCGGGTGGCTACACCTTC

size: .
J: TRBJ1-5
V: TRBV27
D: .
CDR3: CASSLGWPRDQPQHF
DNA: TGTGCCAGCAGTTTAGGTTGGCCGCGGGATCAGCCCCAGCATTTT

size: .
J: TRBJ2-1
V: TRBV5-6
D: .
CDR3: CASSLGFEVGTGKQFF
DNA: TGTGCCAGCAGCTTGGGGTTCGAAGTTGGGACTGGAAAGCAGTTCTTC

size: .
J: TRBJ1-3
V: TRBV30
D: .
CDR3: CAWNRDWGGNTIYF
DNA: TGTGCCTGGAATCGGGATTGGGGTGGAAACACCATATATTTT

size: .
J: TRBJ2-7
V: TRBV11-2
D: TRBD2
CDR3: CASSLYVGERDLNEQYF
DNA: TGTGCCAGCAGCTTATACGTCGGAGAGCGGGACTTGAACGAGCAGTACTTC

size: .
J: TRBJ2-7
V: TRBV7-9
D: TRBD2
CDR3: CASSSLAGGSYEQYF
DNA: TGTGCCAGCAGCTCTCTAGCGGGAGGCTCCTACGAGCAGTACTTC

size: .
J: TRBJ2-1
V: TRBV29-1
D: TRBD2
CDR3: CSVASGRANEQFF
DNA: TGCAGCGTCGCGAGCGGGAGGGCCAATGAGCAGTTCTTC

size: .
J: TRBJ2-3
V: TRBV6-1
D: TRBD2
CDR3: CASSRAGGADTQYF
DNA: TGTGCCAGCAGTAGGGCGGGAGGGGCAGATACGCAGTATTTT

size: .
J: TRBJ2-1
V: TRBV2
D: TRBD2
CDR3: CASSFSGAYGEQFF
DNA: TGTGCCAGCAGTTTTAGCGGGGCTTACGGTGAGCAGTTCTTC

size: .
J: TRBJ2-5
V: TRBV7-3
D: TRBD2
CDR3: CASSQIAGSQETQYF
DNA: TGTGCCAGCAGCCAGATAGCGGGATCACAAGAGACCCAGTACTTC

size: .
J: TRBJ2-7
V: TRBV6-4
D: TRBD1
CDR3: CASSDFGQGLFYEQYF
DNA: TGTGCCAGCAGTGACTTCGGACAGGGGTTATTTTACGAGCAGTACTTC

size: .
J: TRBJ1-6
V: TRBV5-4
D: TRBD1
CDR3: CASSPRQGRGNSPLHF
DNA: TGTGCCAGCAGCCCGAGACAGGGACGGGGTAATTCACCCCTCCACTTT

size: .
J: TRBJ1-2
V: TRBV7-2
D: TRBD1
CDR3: CASSSRTGGTYGYTF
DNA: TGTGCCAGCAGCTCACGGACAGGGGGGACCTATGGCTACACCTTC

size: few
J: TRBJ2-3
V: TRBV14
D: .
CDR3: CASSSGDTDTQYF
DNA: TGTGCCAGCAGCTCCGGAGATACAGATACGCAGTATTTT

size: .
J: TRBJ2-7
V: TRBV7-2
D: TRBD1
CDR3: CASSLDRGREQYF
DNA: TGTGCCAGCAGCCTGGACAGGGGGCGAGAGCAGTACTTC

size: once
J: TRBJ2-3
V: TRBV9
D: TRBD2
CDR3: CASSPDRLAGGRGSAQYF
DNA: TGTGCCAGCAGCCCCGACAGACTAGCGGGGGGGCGCGGATCAGCGCAGTATTTT

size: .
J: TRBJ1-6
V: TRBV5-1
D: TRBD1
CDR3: CASSLGTGASPLHF
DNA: TGCGCCAGCAGCCTTGGGACAGGGGCTTCACCCCTCCACTTT

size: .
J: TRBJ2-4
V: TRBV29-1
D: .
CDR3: CSVEVRDSAKNIQYF
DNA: TGCAGCGTTGAAGTCCGCGACAGTGCCAAAAACATTCAGTACTTC

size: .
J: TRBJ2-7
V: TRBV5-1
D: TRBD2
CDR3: CASSLGLADSYEQYF
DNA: TGCGCCAGCAGCCTAGGACTAGCGGACTCCTACGAGCAGTACTTC

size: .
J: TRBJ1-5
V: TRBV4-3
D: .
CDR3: CASSQEAGTYSNQPQHF
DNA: TGCGCCAGCAGCCAAGAGGCAGGGACTTATAGCAATCAGCCCCAGCATTTT

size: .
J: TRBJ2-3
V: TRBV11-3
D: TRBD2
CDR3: CASAAGGHGTQYF
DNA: TGTGCCAGCGCAGCGGGGGGCCATGGGACGCAGTATTTT

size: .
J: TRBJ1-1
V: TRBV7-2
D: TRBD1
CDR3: CASSARTGGTNTEAFF
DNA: TGTGCCAGCAGCGCAAGGACAGGGGGAACGAACACTGAAGCTTTCTTT